The present T cell receptor (beta chain) was sequenced within a study of blood T cells in healthy people across ages. The authors ran a second PCR of about 6 to 11 cycles using a sample-barcoded 5' primer and a J-beta primer mix. MiXCR, run by TCRdb on the 5' RACE reads, gives a single entry per CDR3 protein. The sample includes more than 750,000 distinct CDR3 sequences, under 35% of them seen just once. The table lists this clonotype with a few counts. The CDR3 sequence is 13 residues long. V dropped 0 bases and J dropped 12; count of bases not matched to a gene: 5. Per the germline V gene, CDR1 is SGDLS and CDR2 is YYNGEE. These data were likewise used in another study, on T cells of mothers and their children. That source reports: The effect of thymic selection on TCR recombination output is similar between related and unrelated pairs.

The receptor was derived from a woman in her 40s in good health. Input material: blood. The chain has TRBV9 and TRBJ2-1, with 8 bases fitting TRBD2. The CDR3 is CASSVAPAGGQFF. The CDR3 coding sequence is TGTGCCAGCAGCGTAGCTCCCGCGGGGGGGCAGTTCTTC.